The rows below give T cell receptor beta chains drawn from one sample of a study of control samples from healthy donors and cancer patients. Using immunoSEQ multiplex PCR, the repertoire was profiled, and TCRdb retains in-frame clones only, with some absent. The sample holds some 120,000 clones, around 94% seen once. The sequenced sample was PBMCs. Receptors originate from an elderly man with head and neck cancer. Both conserved end residues are part of each CDR3. D genes are given only for firm matches. Not every row has a clone size; where given, it reads once, few, many or a size class.

D gene	CDR3 length	V gene	J gene	clone size	CDR3 DNA	CDR3 protein
TRBD1	13	TRBV7-9	TRBJ2-7	-	TGTGCCATAACAGGGGGCGTTTCCTACGAGCAGTACTTC	CAITGGVSYEQYF
-	16	TRBV5-1	TRBJ1-1	-	TGCGCCAGCAGCCCTACCCTAGGAGCGGCGAACACTGAAGCTTTCTTT	CASSPTLGAANTEAFF
-	15	TRBV7-2	TRBJ2-1	-	TGTGCCAGCAGCTTAGGCAGGCTAACCTACAATGAGCAGTTCTTC	CASSLGRLTYNEQFF
-	13	TRBV25-1	TRBJ1-5	-	TGTGCCAGCAGCCCAGGGCCGGGGCAGCCCCAGCATTTT	CASSPGPGQPQHF
-	13	TRBV19	TRBJ1-5	-	TGTGCCAGTAGTCGACTCCTCAATCAGCCCCAGCATTTT	CASSRLLNQPQHF
-	13	TRBV28	TRBJ1-1	few	TGTGCCAGCAGTTCCCCCATTCTTTCTGAAGCTTTCTTT	CASSSPILSEAFF
-	14	TRBV4-3	TRBJ1-1	-	TGCGCCAGCAGCCAAGATCGGGCCGGGACTGAAGCTTTCTTT	CASSQDRAGTEAFF
TRBD2	15	TRBV9	TRBJ2-7	-	TGTGCCAGCAGCGTAGGTCCTAGCGGGAGCTACGAGCAGTACTTC	CASSVGPSGSYEQYF
-	13	TRBV28	TRBJ1-1	-	TGTGCCAGCAGTTTGTGGGGAAACACTGAAGCTTTCTTT	CASSLWGNTEAFF
-	14	TRBV5-4	TRBJ1-6	-	TGTGCCAGCAGTTACGACAGCATTAATTCACCCCTCCACTTT	CASSYDSINSPLHF
-	15	TRBV4-1	TRBJ1-4	-	TGCGCCAGCAGCCCCAGGGTCCCGACTAATGAAAAACTGTTTTTT	CASSPRVPTNEKLFF
TRBD1	16	TRBV28	TRBJ1-2	-	TGTGCCAGCAGTTCGATGCCGGGACAGGTAAACTATGGCTACACCTTC	CASSSMPGQVNYGYTF
-	15	TRBV2	TRBJ1-5	-	TGTGCCAGCAGTGATCCCAGGGAGAGCAATCAGCCCCAGCATTTT	CASSDPRESNQPQHF
-	11	TRBV9	TRBJ2-5	-	TGTGCCAGCAGCGCCCAAGAGACCCAGTACTTC	CASSAQETQYF
TRBD2	15	TRBV25-1	TRBJ2-3	-	TGTGCCAGCAGTACCCAGGGACTAGCATCAGATACGCAGTATTTT	CASSTQGLASDTQYF
-	18	TRBV4-2	TRBJ1-3	-	TGTGCCAGCAGCCAAGATTTAATCAGTCGCCTCTCTGGAAACACCATATATTTT	CASSQDLISRLSGNTIYF
-	12	TRBV30	TRBJ1-5	-	TGTGCCTGGAGCGGGGGGCAGGGAGCCCAGCATTTT	CAWSGGQGAQHF
-	14	TRBV9	TRBJ2-1	-	TGTGCCAGCAGCGTATCCGTGGGGGGCCGGGGACAGTTCTTC	CASSVSVGGRGQFF
-	13	TRBV6-7	TRBJ2-3	-	TGTGCCAGCTTTAAAGGGAGCACAGATACGCAGTATTTT	CASFKGSTDTQYF
-	14	TRBV24-1	TRBJ2-1	-	TGTGCCACCAGTGGGTCGGGGGGCAACAATGAGCAGTTCTTC	CATSGSGGNNEQFF
-	15	TRBV11-2	TRBJ1-5	-	TGTGCCAGCAGCTTAGATTGGGGGGTCAATCAGCCCCAGCATTTT	CASSLDWGVNQPQHF
-	13	TRBV27	TRBJ1-2	-	TGTGCCAGCAGTTTCAGCCTTAACTATGGCTACACCTTC	CASSFSLNYGYTF
-	15	TRBV10-3	TRBJ2-5	-	TGTGCCATCAGTGAAGGAGGGACGGGGGAAGAGACCCAGTACTTC	CAISEGGTGEETQYF
-	15	TRBV30	TRBJ2-4	-	TGTGCCTGGAGTGTCCCGACAGTGGGTGGAAACATTCAGTACTTC	CAWSVPTVGGNIQYF
TRBD1	15	TRBV5-1	TRBJ1-3	-	TGCGCCAGCAGCTTGGGAGGGGGCGAAGGAAACACCATATATTTT	CASSLGGGEGNTIYF
-	14	TRBV6-2/TRBV6-3	TRBJ2-7	-	TGTGCCAGCAGTTACACGGGACTCCAAAGGCGGCAGTACTTC	CASSYTGLQRRQYF
-	13	TRBV19	TRBJ1-2	few	TGTGCCAGTAGTATGGTCACTAACTATGGCTACACCTTC	CASSMVTNYGYTF
-	15	TRBV19	TRBJ1-5	-	TGTGCCAGTAGTAGGGTGGACGCGGGGGAGGAAATTCAGCATTTT	CASSRVDAGEEIQHF
-	14	TRBV11-2	TRBJ1-1	once	TGTGCCAGCAGCTTAACAGGCCCAAACACTGAAGCTTTCTTT	CASSLTGPNTEAFF
TRBD2	14	TRBV7-2	TRBJ2-1	-	TGTGCCAGCAGCCCTAGCGGGAGTTACAATGAGCAGTTCTTC	CASSPSGSYNEQFF
TRBD1	13	TRBV13	TRBJ1-2	-	TGTGCCAGCAGCATACAGGGGACCTATGGCTACACCTTC	CASSIQGTYGYTF
-	16	TRBV6-2/TRBV6-3	TRBJ2-1	-	TGTGCCAGCAGTTACGGGCGCGGAGGAAAGGACAATGAGCAGTTCTTC	CASSYGRGGKDNEQFF
TRBD1	15	TRBV7-2	TRBJ1-4	-	TGTGCCAGCAGCTTAGTGGGACAGGGGAGGGAAAAACTGTTTTTT	CASSLVGQGREKLFF
TRBD1	13	TRBV5-4	TRBJ1-6	-	TGTGCCAGCAGCGGGACAGCGGGTTCACCCCTCCACTTT	CASSGTAGSPLHF
-	15	TRBV5-1	TRBJ1-6	few	TGCGCCAGCAGCTCGGGAGCGACGGGTGATTCACCCCTCCACTTT	CASSSGATGDSPLHF
-	13	TRBV5-1	TRBJ1-2	-	TGCGCCAGCAGCTCAACGGGAGCTTATGGCTACACCTTC	CASSSTGAYGYTF
-	13	TRBV30	TRBJ1-1	-	TGTGCCTGCACCGAGGGCTGGGGAACTGAAGCTTTCTTT	CACTEGWGTEAFF
-	15	TRBV6-1	TRBJ1-1	-	TGTGCCAGCAGTGAAGTTTTCGCAGGGAACACTGAAGCTTTCTTT	CASSEVFAGNTEAFF
TRBD2	15	TRBV3-1/TRBV3-2	TRBJ2-1	-	TGTGCCAGCAGCCAAGGACTAGCGGGGGGTAATGAGCAGTTCTTC	CASSQGLAGGNEQFF
-	14	TRBV6-5	TRBJ2-5	-	TGTGCCAGCAGTTACTCGCAGACCCAAGAGACCCAGTACTTC	CASSYSQTQETQYF
-	13	TRBV18	TRBJ1-4	-	TGTGCCAGCTCACCCGGGACTAATGAAAAACTGTTTTTT	CASSPGTNEKLFF
-	16	TRBV9	TRBJ2-3	-	TGTGCCAGCAGCGTAGGGCAGGCGGAGGGCACAGATACGCAGTATTTT	CASSVGQAEGTDTQYF
-	15	TRBV6-2/TRBV6-3	TRBJ1-5	-	TGTGCCAGCAGTTGGGGACGGGATAGCAATCAGCCCCAGCATTTT	CASSWGRDSNQPQHF
-	14	TRBV20-1	TRBJ1-1	-	TGCAGTGCTAGTGGGCCCCGGTCTAACACTGAAGCTTTCTTT	CSASGPRSNTEAFF
TRBD2	15	TRBV9	TRBJ2-1	-	TGTGCCAGCAGTGGAACGGCTAGCGGCGGGGATGAGCAGTTCTTC	CASSGTASGGDEQFF
-	16	TRBV4-1	TRBJ2-5	-	TGCGCCAGCAGCCAACCACAGGTACCAACTCAAGAGACCCAGTACTTC	CASSQPQVPTQETQYF
-	16	TRBV11-2	TRBJ1-3	-	TGTGCCAGCAGTCAAAGGGGGAATAGGACTGGAAACACCATATATTTT	CASSQRGNRTGNTIYF
TRBD2	19	TRBV5-5	TRBJ2-1	once	TGTGCCAGCAGCTTGGAGCCTAGCGGGGGCCCCGTAGGGTACAATGAGCAGTTCTTC	CASSLEPSGGPVGYNEQFF
TRBD1	14	TRBV10-1	TRBJ2-7	-	TGCGCCAGCAGTGAGACTATGACAGGGGCCGAGCAGTACTTC	CASSETMTGAEQYF
-	16	TRBV24-1	TRBJ2-2	-	TGTGCCACCAGTGAGGGAGGGGGCGCGAGGACCGGGGAGCTGTTTTTT	CATSEGGGARTGELFF
TRBD2	14	TRBV9	TRBJ2-2	-	TGTGCCAGCAGCGTCCCAGCGGGGACCGGGGAGCTGTTTTTT	CASSVPAGTGELFF
TRBD2	15	TRBV6-6	TRBJ2-1	-	TGTGCCAGCAGTTTTAGCGGGAGGGCAAACAATGAGCAGTTCTTC	CASSFSGRANNEQFF
-	13	TRBV14	TRBJ1-2	-	TGTGCCAGCAGCCAAGTAGTGGGTAATGGCTACACCTTC	CASSQVVGNGYTF
TRBD1	14	TRBV6-6	TRBJ2-7	-	TGTGCCAGCAGCCGACAGGGGCTGACCTACGAGCAGTACTTC	CASSRQGLTYEQYF